These T cell receptor beta chains were read from a single sample in a study of shared clonotypes between healthy human individuals. Only in-frame clones appear in the TCRdb table, and some are missing; sequencing was by immunoSEQ multiplex PCR. Of under 1,100,000 clones listed, 65% to 75% are singletons. Sequencing was carried out using memory CD4+ T cells sorted from blood. The receptors here all came from a man aged 18 to 29 in good health. Both conserved end residues are part of each CDR3. The D gene is left open where the match is weak. Only part of the rows carry a size: once, few, many, or a class if the clone is expanded.

>TRBJ2-1|TRBD1|NA|TRBV15
TGTGCCACCAGCAGGGAGAGGACAGGGGGCCGCACGAGCTCCTACAATGAGCAGTTCTTC
CATSRERTGGRTSSYNEQFF
>TRBJ1-1|NA|NA|TRBV6-1
TGTGCCAGCAGTGTACAGGGTTCGAACACTGAAGCTTTCTTT
CASSVQGSNTEAFF
>TRBJ1-4|NA|NA|TRBV28
TGTGCCAGCAGTTTAAGCCAGGGAAGTGAAAAACTGTTTTTT
CASSLSQGSEKLFF
>TRBJ1-1|TRBD1|NA|TRBV10-3
TGTGCCATCAGTTTCGGGACAGGGGATTTAGGAGCTTTCTTT
CAISFGTGDLGAFF
>TRBJ2-7|NA|NA|TRBV11-2
TGTGCCAGCAGCTTAGGGACGGTCTACGAGCAGTACTTC
CASSLGTVYEQYF
>TRBJ1-5|NA|NA|TRBV30
TGTGCCTGGACCGAAGGGGGGTTTGGGCAGCCCCAGCATTTT
CAWTEGGFGQPQHF
>TRBJ2-1|NA|NA|TRBV4-3
TGCGCCAGCAGCCAAGAAAGGGTCCCCTACAATGAGCAGTTCTTC
CASSQERVPYNEQFF
>TRBJ2-3|TRBD2|NA|TRBV9
TGTGCCAGCAGCGCGGGACTAGCGGGAGTGGGCACAGATACGCAGTATTTT
CASSAGLAGVGTDTQYF
>TRBJ1-1|TRBD1|NA|TRBV6-1
TGTGCCAGCAGTGTCATGACAGGGCCCGCCACTGAAGCTTTCTTT
CASSVMTGPATEAFF
>TRBJ2-3|TRBD2|few|TRBV4-2
TGTGCCAGCAGCCAAGAAGGGACTACGTGTTATTTT
CASSQEGTTCYF
>TRBJ1-2|NA|few|TRBV5-4
TGTGCCAGCAGCTTGACGCAGGGAAACTATGGCTACACCTTC
CASSLTQGNYGYTF
>TRBJ2-1|NA|NA|TRBV9
TGTGCCAGCAGCGTAGATGGGGGACTCTACAATGAGCAGTTCTTC
CASSVDGGLYNEQFF
>TRBJ2-1|NA|few|TRBV28
TGTGCCAGTCCTCCAGGGGCAAGCTCCTACAATGAGCAGTTCTTC
CASPPGASSYNEQFF
>TRBJ1-5|NA|NA|TRBV19
TGTGCCAGCCTCCCTCGCGCGGGTCCCCAGCCCCAGCATTTT
CASLPRAGPQPQHF
>TRBJ2-7|NA|NA|TRBV5-4
TGTGCCAGCAGCTTAGGGACCAACTCCTACGAGCAGTACTTC
CASSLGTNSYEQYF
>TRBJ2-7|NA|NA|TRBV18
TGTGCCAGCTCATCCCCCAACGAGCAGTACTTC
CASSSPNEQYF
>TRBJ2-4|NA|NA|TRBV7-7
TGTCCGACGACCGGGGGAGCCAAAAACATTCAGTACTTC
CPTTGGAKNIQYF
>TRBJ2-1|TRBD1|NA|TRBV15
TGTGCCACCAGCAGAGATCTGGGACAGGGCCATGAGCAGTTCTTC
CATSRDLGQGHEQFF
>TRBJ2-6|NA|NA|TRBV9
TGTGCCAGCAGCGTAGATTACAATTTCGGGGCCAACGTCCTGACTTTC
CASSVDYNFGANVLTF
>TRBJ1-2|NA|few|TRBV18
TGTGCCAGCTCATTTAGGGGGGAAAATGGCTACACCTTC
CASSFRGENGYTF
>TRBJ2-2|NA|NA|TRBV11-2
TGTGCCAGCAGCTTAGATCAGTGGGGGGCTAGATCCGGGGAGCTGTTTTTT
CASSLDQWGARSGELFF
>TRBJ2-7|TRBD2|NA|TRBV19
TGTGCCAGTAGTACTAGCGGGACTACCCTCGCCGAGCAGTACTTC
CASSTSGTTLAEQYF
>TRBJ1-3|NA|once|TRBV12-5
TGTGCTAGTGGTAACGGACTTCCAAACTCTGGAAACACCATATATTTT
CASGNGLPNSGNTIYF
>TRBJ1-2|NA|NA|TRBV6-4
TGTGCCAGCAGACCAGACAGTTATGGGGGCTACACCTTC
CASRPDSYGGYTF
>TRBJ1-2|NA|NA|TRBV30
TGTGCCTGGAGTGTCCGGGCACGTTCAGATCAGGGCTACACCTTC
CAWSVRARSDQGYTF
>TRBJ1-5|NA|NA|TRBV27
TGTGCCAGCAGTCCGGGAAATAGCAATCAGCCCCAGCATTTT
CASSPGNSNQPQHF
>TRBJ1-5|NA|few|TRBV27
TGTGCCAGCAGTTTATCGCGTAGCAATCAGCCCCAGCATTTT
CASSLSRSNQPQHF
>TRBJ2-1|NA|NA|TRBV28
TGTGCCAGCAGGTCCGCGGGTAGTGTCTTTAACGTGGAGTTCTTC
CASRSAGSVFNVEFF
>TRBJ1-1|NA|NA|TRBV27
TGTGCCAGCAGTTGGCAGCAGAGAGACACTGAAGCTTTCTTT
CASSWQQRDTEAFF
>TRBJ2-1|TRBD1|NA|TRBV6-5
TGTGCCACCAGACAGGGTCCCCATGAGCAGTTCTTC
CATRQGPHEQFF
>TRBJ2-1|NA|NA|TRBV10-3
TGTGCCATCAGTGAGGGTGGCAGGGACGGTGAGCAGTTCTTC
CAISEGGRDGEQFF
>TRBJ2-7|TRBD1|NA|TRBV6-5
TGTGCCAGCAGCCTCGGACAGGCCGGAGTCTACGAGCAGTACTTC
CASSLGQAGVYEQYF
>TRBJ2-2|NA|NA|TRBV25-1
TGTGCCAGCAGTGTGTTCCGGGACGCGAACACCGGGGAGCTGTTTTTT
CASSVFRDANTGELFF
>TRBJ1-5|NA|NA|TRBV5-1
TGCGCCAGCAGCTTGGATTTAAATCAGCCCCAGCATTTT
CASSLDLNQPQHF
>TRBJ1-6|NA|NA|TRBV7-3
TGTGCCAGCAGGGGTGGCTCCTATAATTCACCCCTCCACTTT
CASRGGSYNSPLHF
>TRBJ2-5|TRBD2|NA|TRBV7-3
TGTGCCAGCAGCGCCTCGGGACTAGCGGGGGGAGAGACCCAGTACTTC
CASSASGLAGGETQYF
>TRBJ2-5|NA|once|TRBV10-3
TGTGCCATCTCCGGCGGCGAGACCCAGTACTTC
CAISGGETQYF
>TRBJ2-1|TRBD2|NA|TRBV27
TGTGCCGTTTATAGCGGGAGCCGGGGAAATGAGCAGTTCTTC
CAVYSGSRGNEQFF
>TRBJ2-5|NA|once|TRBV6-1
TGTGCCAGCAGTGACAGGGCACCGGAGACCCAGTACTTC
CASSDRAPETQYF
>TRBJ1-1|NA|NA|TRBV6-1
TGTGCCAGCAGTGAACCTGTAGGGAAAAGACTGAACACTGAAGCTTTCTTT
CASSEPVGKRLNTEAFF
>TRBJ2-7|NA|NA|TRBV5-8
TGTGCCAGCAGCTTGCAGGGAGTGTTTGGCGAGCAGTACTTC
CASSLQGVFGEQYF
>TRBJ2-3|TRBD1|NA|TRBV7-8
TGTGCCAGCAGCTTTGGGACAGGGGAGCCATATACGCAGTATTTT
CASSFGTGEPYTQYF
>TRBJ2-3|NA|NA|TRBV11-2
TGTGCCAGCAGCTCCGTGGTACCCACAGATACGCAGTATTTT
CASSSVVPTDTQYF
>TRBJ1-2|NA|NA|TRBV27
TGTGCCAGCGGGCCCTCGGCTTACTATGGCTACACCTTC
CASGPSAYYGYTF
>TRBJ2-3|NA|NA|TRBV5-1
TGCGCCAGCAGCTTGGCCCTGGCGGTGGCAGATACGCAGTATTTT
CASSLALAVADTQYF
>TRBJ1-1|NA|few|TRBV9
TGTGCCAGCAGCGTCAGGGGATTAGCTGAAGCTTTCTTT
CASSVRGLAEAFF
>TRBJ1-1|NA|NA|TRBV5-6
TGTGCCAGCAGCTGGGGGACAGAAGCTTTCTTT
CASSWGTEAFF
>TRBJ2-3|TRBD2|NA|TRBV29-1
TGCAGCGTTGAAGGGCGGGGGGCAGGAGATACGCAGTATTTT
CSVEGRGAGDTQYF
>TRBJ1-4|NA|NA|TRBV18
TGTGCCAGCTCACCCAGGACTGAGGAAGAAAAACTGTTTTTT
CASSPRTEEEKLFF
>TRBJ2-7|NA|many|TRBV5-1
TGCGCCAGCAGCGTCGGGCTAGCGAGCTACGAGCAGTACTTC
CASSVGLASYEQYF
>TRBJ1-1|NA|NA|TRBV5-6
TGTGCCAGCAGCTTCAGCGCCCGGGGGTGGGGCAACACTGAAGCTTTCTTT
CASSFSARGWGNTEAFF
>TRBJ2-7|TRBD1|NA|TRBV5-1
TGCGCCAGCAGCTCGAGAGGGACAGCCGACGGCGAGCAGTACTTC
CASSSRGTADGEQYF
>TRBJ1-3|NA|NA|TRBV28
TGTGCCAGCAGTTTGGCGGCAGAGCCCCGAAACACCATATATTTT
CASSLAAEPRNTIYF